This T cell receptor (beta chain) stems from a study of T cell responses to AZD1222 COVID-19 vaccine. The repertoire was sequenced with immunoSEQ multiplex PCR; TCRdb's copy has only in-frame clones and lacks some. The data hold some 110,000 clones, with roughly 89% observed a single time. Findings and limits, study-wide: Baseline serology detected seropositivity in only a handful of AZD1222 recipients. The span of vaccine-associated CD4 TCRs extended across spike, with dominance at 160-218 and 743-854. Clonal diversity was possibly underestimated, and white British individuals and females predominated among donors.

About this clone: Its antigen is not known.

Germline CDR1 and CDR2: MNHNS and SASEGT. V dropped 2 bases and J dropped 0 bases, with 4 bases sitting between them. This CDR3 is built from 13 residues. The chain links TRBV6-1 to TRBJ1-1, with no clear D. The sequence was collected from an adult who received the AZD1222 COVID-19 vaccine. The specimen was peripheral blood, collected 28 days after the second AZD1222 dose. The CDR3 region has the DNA TGTGCCAGCAGTGAAATGGTGAACACTGAAGCTTTCTTT. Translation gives CASSEMVNTEAFF.